This entry describes one TCR beta chain. The data were obtained in a study of T cell changes during pregnancy in multiple sclerosis. Trimming at V came to 6 bases and at J to 6 bases, leaving 5 bases not matched to a gene. Germline lookup yields CDR1 ENHRY and CDR2 SYGVKD. This CDR3 has 14 residues. The protocol was immunoSEQ multiplex PCR, while the TCRdb copy is restricted to in-frame clones and leaves out a portion. The table includes around 59,000 clones, 90% to 95% detected once. The source material was peripheral blood, sampled in the third trimester of pregnancy. The TCR originated in a female donor in good health, enrolled as a control in a pregnancy study. The chain is built from TRBV10-3 and TRBJ1-6, with 7 positions matching TRBD1. CDR3 protein: CAIRTGVTNSPLHF. The CDR3, as DNA: TGTGCCATCAGAACAGGGGTAACTAATTCACCCCTCCACTTT.